This TCR beta chain stems from a study of shared clonotypes between healthy human individuals. Positively selected for CCR7, the CD45RO-negative cells used as naive CD8 cells excluded terminally differentiated effector memory CD45RA+ cells. The CDR3 spans 14 residues. Germline-derived CDR1 and CDR2 are LGHNA and YSLEER. The V end lost 0 bases, the J end lost 4 bases, and 9 bases lay between the germline ends. TCRdb's copy holds only in-frame clones and misses some; the assay was immunoSEQ multiplex PCR. The table shows around 600,000 clones, with 98% occurring only once. The rearrangement uses TRBV4-3 and TRBJ1-2; D is undetermined. Sequencing input: naive CD8+ T cells sorted from blood. The receptor comes from a man aged 25-45 years in good health. CDR3 in amino acids: CASSQEWPSYGYTF. DNA for the CDR3: TGCGCCAGCAGCCAAGAGTGGCCCAGCTATGGCTACACCTTC.